The 32 T cell receptor beta chains below come from one sample, sequenced in a study of shared clonotypes between healthy human individuals. TCRdb's table, derived via immunoSEQ multiplex PCR, lists solely in-frame clones and lacks some. The sample lists about 680,000 clones, around two thirds occurring once. Input material: memory CD4+ T cells sorted from blood. Subset meaning: CD45RA-negative fraction. The receptor set was obtained from a woman aged 25 to 39 in good health.

This clone was seen a single time. V gene TRBV11-2 combines with J gene TRBJ2-7, with D possibly being TRBD2 (7 bases). This CDR3 has 19 residues. Trimming removed 5 bases from V and 0 bases from J, with 26 bases in between. CDR1 is SGHAT and CDR2 is FQNNGV in the germline V gene. CDR3 nucleotide sequence: TGTGCCAGCAGCCCCAGCGCGGGGGCCTCCCAGACTCTCTCCTACGAGCAGTACTTC. Translating gives CASSPSAGASQTLSYEQYF.

The chain links TRBV7-2 to TRBJ1-1; TRBD1 matches at 7 bases. This CDR3 is 16 amino acids long. CDR1 and CDR2 (germline): SGHTA, FQGNSA. J gave up 4 bases and V 4 bases, and 12 bases lay outside the gene matches. The CDR3 DNA follows: TGTGCCAGCAGCTCGCGAACAGGGGCGGCAGGCACTGAAGCTTTCTTT. This codes for CASSSRTGAAGTEAFF.

V usage is TRBV10-2 and J usage is TRBJ2-7; D gene unclear. Germline V gene lookup returns CDR1 WSHSY and CDR2 SAAADI. The V end was cut by 1 base, the J end by 3 bases, with 7 bases between. This CDR3 is 13 amino acids long. For the CDR3, the DNA is TGCGCCAGCAGTGAGTACTCTCTCTACGAGCAGTACTTC. Translation gives CASSEYSLYEQYF.

CDR3 nucleotides: TGCAGCGTTGAAGATGGGACTACCCCACTCGGGGAGCTGTTTTTT. It is translated as CSVEDGTTPLGELFF. V and J are TRBV29-1 and TRBJ2-2; 7 nucleotides line up with TRBD2. This CDR3 region has 15 residues. Unmatched junction bases numbered 8, after V lost 0 bases and J lost 7 bases. Germline CDR1 is SQVTM and CDR2 is ANQGSEA.

This chain connects TRBV20-1 to TRBJ2-7; TRBD2 might be the D (6 bases). This CDR3 has 11 residues. Germline values: CDR1 DFQATT, CDR2 SNEGSKA (reference sequence). The CDR3 DNA follows: TGCGGAGGGAAAGGGCTACACGAGCAGTACTTC. Its translation: CGGKGLHEQYF.

This clone showed up just once. The rearrangement links TRBV7-8 to TRBJ2-7; D is unresolved. Per germline, CDR1 SGHVS and CDR2 FQNEAQ. This CDR3 has 14 residues. V was cut by 1 base and J by 5 bases, with 12 bases left in between. The CDR3 here is CASSLVFGGHEQYF. CDR3 nucleotide sequence: TGTGCCAGCAGCTTAGTATTCGGTGGGCACGAGCAGTACTTC.

This clone came up a few times. This chain uses TRBV19 with TRBJ1-1; D unclear. Trimming shortened V by 4 bases and J by 0 bases, and 12 bases separated the two germline ends. From germline, CDR1 is LNHDA and CDR2 SQIVND (reference sequence). The CDR3 runs to 15 residues. In DNA, the CDR3 is TGTGCCAGTAGTACATACGTGGGTATGAACACTGAAGCTTTCTTT. As protein: CASSTYVGMNTEAFF.

The chain combines TRBV7-2 with TRBJ1-2; D is uncertain. This CDR3 spans 15 amino acids. Trimming removed 6 bases from V and 6 bases from J, with 20 bases in between. The germline CDR1 and CDR2 sequences are SGHTA and FQGNSA. As DNA, the CDR3 is TGTGCCAGCAGTCCAGACCTAACCGCAGCAAATGGCTACACCTTC. Protein sequence: CASSPDLTAANGYTF.

This chain links TRBV7-9 with TRBJ1-2, with TRBD1 matching 8 bases. This CDR3 is built from 15 residues. In germline, CDR1 is SEHNR, CDR2 FQNEAQ (reference sequence). J was trimmed by 1 base and V by 5 bases; bases with no gene match: 6. The DNA of the CDR3 is TGTGCCAGCAGCCTGCAGGGGGCTTTTAACTATGGCTACACCTTC. Translating it yields CASSLQGAFNYGYTF.

This rearrangement joins TRBV6-1 to TRBJ2-5; possible D gene TRBD2, 6 bases. V was pared by 3 bases and J by 3 bases, with 14 bases between. Germline V gene sequence: CDR1 MNHNS, CDR2 SASEGT. The CDR3 extends over 15 amino acids. The CDR3 spells CASSDPGTGKETQYF. CDR3 bases: TGTGCCAGCAGTGACCCCGGGACTGGAAAAGAGACCCAGTACTTC.

On this clone itself: Other DNA sequences within the sample encode an identical CDR3. The chain links TRBV28 to TRBJ1-2, with D uncertain. This CDR3 spans 13 amino acids. CDR1 and CDR2 (germline): MDHEN, SYDVKM. Between the trimmed V and J ends, which lost 5 bases and 0 bases, there was a span of 7 bases. In nucleotides, the CDR3 is TGTGCCAGCAGTACAGTAACTAACTATGGCTACACCTTC. Residues: CASSTVTNYGYTF.

Here the CDR3 reads CAISGAYGTGENTEAFF. CDR3 nucleotides: TGTGCCATCAGTGGGGCTTACGGGACAGGGGAAAACACTGAAGCTTTCTTT. The chain has TRBV10-3 and TRBJ1-1; 10 bases line up with TRBD1. Germline-derived CDR1 and CDR2 are ENHRY and SYGVKD. This CDR3 contains 17 residues. With 4 bases clipped from V and 2 bases from J, the junction kept 10 bases outside the gene matches.

V gene TRBV5-4 combines with J gene TRBJ2-7, with 7 bases lining up with TRBD2. The CDR3 is 15 amino acids. Trimming removed 3 bases from V and 4 bases from J; junction bases left unmatched: 10. Looked up from germline, CDR1 is SGHNT and CDR2 is YYREEE (reference sequence). The CDR3 loop reads CASSSPGLLEYEQYF. The CDR3 region has the DNA TGTGCCAGCAGCTCTCCGGGACTACTAGAATACGAGCAGTACTTC.

The chain links TRBV6-5 to TRBJ2-5, with TRBD2 as a possible D gene (5 bases). Trimming cost V 5 bases and J 2 bases, with 12 bases left between them. Looked up from germline, CDR1 is MNHEY and CDR2 is SVGAGI. The CDR3 consists of 14 residues. CDR3 sequence reads: CASSPGLAQETQYF. In DNA form, the CDR3 reads TGTGCCAGCAGTCCCGGACTGGCACAAGAGACCCAGTACTTC.

CDR3 in DNA: TGTGCCAGCAGTGCACGACAGGGGGCCCAAGAGACCCAGTACTTC. Encoded protein: CASSARQGAQETQYF. The V call is TRBV6-1, the J call TRBJ2-5; 10 nucleotides align to TRBD1. Losses at the gene ends were 4 bases for V and 1 base for J; bases not matched to a gene: 3. The CDR3 loop spans 15 amino acids. The germline V gene encodes CDR1 MNHNS and CDR2 SASEGT.

This chain uses TRBV10-3 with TRBJ1-1; D gene ambiguous. CDR1 and CDR2 (germline): ENHRY, SYGVKD. CDR3 length: 15 amino acids. Between the trimmed V and J ends, which lost 2 bases and 1 base, there was a span of 11 bases. CDR3 residues: CAISEELGRNTEAFF. The CDR3 DNA is TGTGCCATCAGTGAGGAGCTGGGCAGGAACACTGAAGCTTTCTTT.

The chain links TRBV7-2 to TRBJ2-1; tentatively, D is TRBD1 or TRBD2 (7 bases each). CDR1 is SGHTA, CDR2 FQGNSA, per germline. This CDR3 has 11 residues. V lost 5 bases and J lost 12, with 11 bases in between. The DNA for the CDR3 is TGTGCCAGCAGCCTCAGGGGGGGGCAGTTCTTC. Translating gives CASSLRGGQFF.

This clone was found once. The rearrangement joins TRBV4-2 to TRBJ1-5, with a tentative D call TRBD1 (6 bases). The CDR3 is 17 residues long. The germline V gene encodes CDR1 LGHNA and CDR2 YNFKEQ. Trimming took off 0 bases at V and 1 base at J, with 13 bases between the two ends. CDR3 nucleotide sequence: TGTGCCAGCAGCCAAGAGGTCAGGGGACGAAGCAATCAGCCCCAGCATTTT. This codes for CASSQEVRGRSNQPQHF.

The chain couples TRBV2 to TRBJ2-2, with no clear D. The V end lost 4 bases, the J end lost 1 base, and 7 bases lay between the germline ends. This CDR3 region has 14 residues. Germline V CDR1 and CDR2: SNHLY, FYNNEI. For the CDR3, the DNA is TGTGCCAGCAGTGTGTTAGGGAACACCGGGGAGCTGTTTTTT. Its protein is CASSVLGNTGELFF. Drawing the rest from reference TRBV2 and TRBJ2-2, the complete variable domain is EPEVTQTPSHQVTQMGQEVILRCVPISNHLYFYWYRQILGQKVEFLVSFYNNEISEKSEIFDDQFSVERPDGSNFTLKIRSTKLEDSAMYFCASSVLGNTGELFFGEGSRLTVL.

The chain employs TRBV4-1 and TRBJ1-2, with D maybe TRBD1 (5 bases). CDR1 is MGHRA and CDR2 is YSYEKL in the germline V gene. CDR3 size: 16 residues. V dropped 1 base and J dropped 1 base, with 13 bases sitting between them. CDR3 DNA: TGCGCCAGCAGCCAAGCTTCCGTGACAGATAACTATGGCTACACCTTC. Translated: CASSQASVTDNYGYTF.

The J gene is TRBJ2-5, the V gene TRBV4-2; TRBD2 aligns across 8 bases. Germline CDR1 LGHNA, CDR2 YNFKEQ. V shed 0 bases, J shed 1 base, and the junction held 7 bases outside the gene matches. The CDR3 sequence is 17 residues long. Here the CDR3 DNA reads TGTGCCAGCAGCCAAGAACCTAGCGGGTACCGCCAAGAGACCCAGTACTTC. As protein: CASSQEPSGYRQETQYF.

The count of this clone is one. The chain joins TRBV23-1 to TRBJ1-1; D might be TRBD1 (5 bases). TRBV23-1 counts as an open reading frame of uncertain function. This CDR3 spans 15 amino acids. Trimming cost V 7 bases and J 1 base, with 16 bases left between them. In DNA form, the CDR3 reads TGCGCCAGCAACCCCCCCGCCGACAGGAACACTGAAGCTTTCTTT. This sequence encodes CASNPPADRNTEAFF.

This CDR3 is CASSVTHTRETQYF. The CDR3 DNA reads as TGTGCCAGCAGCGTCACTCACACTAGGGAGACCCAGTACTTC. The chain combines TRBV5-6 with TRBJ2-5, with a tentative D call TRBD2 (5 bases). CDR1 is SGHDT and CDR2 is YYEEEE in the germline V gene. V dropped 4 bases and J dropped 5 bases, with 15 bases sitting between them. CDR3 length equals 14 residues.

The rearrangement uses TRBV7-6 and TRBJ2-3; TRBD2 aligns across 11 bases. The ends lost 5 bases at V and 2 bases at J; junction bases unmatched: 6. CDR1 is SGHVS, CDR2 FNYEAQ, per germline. This CDR3 contains 16 residues. CDR3 bases: TGTGCCAGCAGCCCCCGACTAGCGGGATACACAGATACGCAGTATTTT. This translates into CASSPRLAGYTDTQYF.

The chain joins TRBV28 to TRBJ1-1, with 7 bases aligning to TRBD1. V was clipped by 6 bases and J by 5 bases; unmatched bases: 15. Germline assignment: CDR1 MDHEN and CDR2 SYDVKM. This CDR3 has 16 residues. The CDR3 sequence is CASRASTGVGGTEAFF. The DNA for the CDR3 is TGTGCCAGCAGAGCCAGTACAGGGGTTGGAGGGACTGAAGCTTTCTTT.

The rearrangement uses TRBV5-1 and TRBJ2-7, with TRBD2 matching over 11 bases. The V segment lost 3 bases and the J segment 7 bases; nucleotides outside the gene matches: 21. CDR3 length: 19 amino acids. Germline CDR1 and CDR2: SGHRS and YFSETQ. Here the CDR3 DNA reads TGCGCCAGCAGCTGGTCGGCAACTCTAGCGGGAGGATTCTCGGGAGAGCAGTACTTC. Protein sequence: CASSWSATLAGGFSGEQYF.

As concerns this clone: This CDR3 is also generated by other DNA sequences in the sample. The rearrangement joins TRBV25-1 to TRBJ1-5; no clear D. The CDR3 loop spans 14 amino acids. The germline V gene encodes CDR1 MGHDK and CDR2 SYGVNS. V was shortened by 1 base and J by 1 base, with 5 bases between the two germline ends. CDR3 in amino acids: CASSESDSNQPQHF. In nucleotides, the CDR3 is TGTGCCAGCAGTGAATCGGACAGCAATCAGCCCCAGCATTTT. Supplemented by reference TRBV25-1 and TRBJ1-5, the full variable domain reads EADIYQTPRYLVIGTGKKITLECSQTMGHDKMYWYQQDPGMELHLIHYSYGVNSTEKGDLSSESTVSRIRTEHFPLTLESARPSHTSQYLCASSESDSNQPQHFGDGTRLSIL.

V is TRBV5-1 and J is TRBJ1-5; the D is unclear. Germline assignment: CDR1 SGHRS and CDR2 YFSETQ. The CDR3 contains 14 residues. The germline V and J ends were trimmed by 0 bases and 6 bases, with 10 bases remaining between them. CDR3 coding DNA: TGCGCCAGCAGCTTGGAGGGCCTGAGTCAGCCCCAGCATTTT. It codes for CASSLEGLSQPQHF.

As concerns this clone: Other DNA sequences within the sample encode an identical CDR3. The V call is TRBV7-9, the J call TRBJ1-1; D unresolved. This CDR3 is built from 12 residues. Germline V gene data show CDR1 as SEHNR and CDR2 as FQNEAQ (reference sequence). V shed 3 bases and J shed 0 bases, with 2 bases lying between them. The CDR3 spells CASSLVNTEAFF. CDR3 DNA sequence: TGTGCCAGCAGCTTGGTGAACACTGAAGCTTTCTTT.

The chain is built from TRBV7-2 and TRBJ2-7, with 7 bases lining up with TRBD2. The CDR3 is 14 residues long. Trimming at V came to 6 bases and at J to 0 bases, leaving 5 bases not matched to a gene. Germline V gives CDR1 SGHTA, CDR2 FQGNSA. The CDR3 DNA reads as TGTGCCAGCAGGATGGGGGGGAGCTCCTACGAGCAGTACTTC. It is translated as CASRMGGSSYEQYF.

V gene TRBV25-1 combines with J gene TRBJ2-2; TRBD1 matches at 7 bases. Trimming cost V 4 bases and J 5 bases; bases outside gene matches: 4. The CDR3 has 14 amino acids. CDR1 and CDR2 from the germline V gene are MGHDK and SYGVNS. The CDR3 DNA reads TGTGCCAGCAGTGGATACAGGGGAACCGGGGAGCTGTTTTTT. It yields the protein CASSGYRGTGELFF.

This chain links TRBV6-4 with TRBJ2-1; D gene unclear. Germline lookup yields CDR1 MRHNA and CDR2 SNTAGT. V lost 6 bases, J lost 0 bases, and 12 bases lay in between. The CDR3 has 15 amino acids. In DNA form, the CDR3 reads TGTGCCAGCAGCCGAGAGGTCGCCTCCTACAATGAGCAGTTCTTC. Translated, it gives CASSREVASYNEQFF.